This entry describes one T cell receptor beta chain. Its antigen is as yet unknown. The data were produced by immunoSEQ multiplex PCR, yet TCRdb's version contains in-frame clones alone and is incomplete. The repertoire holds about 350,000 clones, with around 88% as singletons. Sample treatment: approximately 18 received Ad26.COV2.S at low or high dose, single or two shots; several received placebo; per-sample allocation not given. On day 63 after the first injection, vaccine and placebo recipients gave samples. This CDR3 comprises 15 residues. With 2 bases clipped from V and 5 bases from J, the junction kept 6 bases outside the gene matches. CDR1 is MNHNS and CDR2 is SASEGT in the germline V gene. This sample stems from a study of Ad26.COV2.S vaccination and SARS-CoV-2 variants. Whole-study context: Trial arm assignment for the donor was COV1001 Ad26.COV2.S. General study results and limits: Quantification of TCR breadth and depth may have yielded underestimates of total T cell responses. Post-vaccination breadth of spike-specific CD8+ and CD4+ T cell responses was reportedly substantial.

The specimen was peripheral blood, collected in a trial of Ad26.COV2.S vaccine versus placebo. V gene TRBV6-1 combines with J gene TRBJ1-5; 7 positions agree with TRBD1. This TCR was sampled from a person aged 18 to 65 who received the Ad26.COV2.S COVID-19 vaccine or a placebo. The CDR3, as DNA: TGTGCCAGCAGTGAAAGAGGGCAGGGGGATCAGCCCCAGCATTTT. It encodes CASSERGQGDQPQHF.